Sequencing of this T cell receptor beta chain was carried out in a study of vaccination and CD4 T cells after COVID-19. Study context: Two doses of either BNT162b2 or mRNA-1273 vaccine went to participants. Overlapping spike peptides of SARS-CoV-2, HCoV-NL63, HCoV-OC43 and HCoV-229E stimulated the cells. Cultures designated as controls were supplied with a CEFX pool, an HIV-1 Nef pool, or no peptide.

Sequenced with the Oncomine TCR Beta short-read assay was DNA taken from cultured CD4+ T cells. The template was genomic DNA from cultured CD4+ T cells. TCRdb used MiXCR to reprocess the PCR reads, holding one entry per CDR3 protein. The repertoire holds 8,500 to 10,000 distinct CDR3 sequences, less than 80% seen once, with roughly 23% in the top ten. Trimming cost V 3 bases and J 4 bases; bases outside gene matches: 6. The CDR3 has 15 amino acids. Germline values: CDR1 MNHNS, CDR2 SASEGT. This clonotype was seen a handful of times. Its cognate antigen is unknown. Treatment noted: approximately nine-day PBMC culture with coronavirus spike peptide pools or control peptides (ViraFEST assay). Collection of the unexposed donor's CD4+ T cells took place before the COVID-19 pandemic (2011-2018).

The TCR was taken from a human donor in good health. The V gene is TRBV6-1, the J gene TRBJ1-2; 9 nucleotides match TRBD1. Sequencing used CD4+ T cells from blood, cultured in vitro. The CDR3 nucleotides are TGTGCCAGCAGTGAGGGGACAGGGATAAGCTATGGCTACACCTTC. It translates to CASSEGTGISYGYTF.